This entry features one T cell receptor beta chain sequence. Its cognate antigen is unknown. This sample was included in a study of T cell repertoires in aging, cancer and after chemotherapy. TCR beta rearrangements were amplified from peripheral blood genomic DNA. Rearranged V-D-J TRB sequences were amplified with a mixed TRB-A/B primer pool. Via MiXCR, TCRdb re-called the multiplex PCR reads, giving one row per CDR3 protein. This table holds just over 1,400 distinct CDR3 sequences, about 47% found once. Whole-study results and caveats: Immunological memory after chemotherapy cannot be judged from the repertoire data.

The receptor's source is a human donor with a blood cancer. The specimen was blood.

The CDR3 spells CASSQSWPSNQPQHF. CDR3 DNA sequence: TGCGCCAGCAGCCAATCATGGCCGAGCAATCAGCCCCAGCATTTT. V usage is TRBV4-3 and J usage is TRBJ1-5; D not certain. This CDR3 is 15 amino acids long. Per the germline V gene, CDR1 is LGHNA and CDR2 is YSLEER. V was cut by 2 bases and J by 1 base, with 9 bases left in between.